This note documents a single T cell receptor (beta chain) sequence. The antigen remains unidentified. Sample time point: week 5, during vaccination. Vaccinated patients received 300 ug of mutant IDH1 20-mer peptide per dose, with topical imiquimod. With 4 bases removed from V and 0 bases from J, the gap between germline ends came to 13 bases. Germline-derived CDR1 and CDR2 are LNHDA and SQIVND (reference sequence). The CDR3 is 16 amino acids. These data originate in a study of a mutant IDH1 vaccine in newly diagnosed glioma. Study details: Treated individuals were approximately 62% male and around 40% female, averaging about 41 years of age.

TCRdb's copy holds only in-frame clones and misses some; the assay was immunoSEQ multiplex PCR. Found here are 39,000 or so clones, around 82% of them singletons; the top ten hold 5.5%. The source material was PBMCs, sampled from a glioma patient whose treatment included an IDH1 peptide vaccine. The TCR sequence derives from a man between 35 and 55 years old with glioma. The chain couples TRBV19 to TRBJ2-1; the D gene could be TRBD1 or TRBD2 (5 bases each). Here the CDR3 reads CASSRRDPGSYNEQFF. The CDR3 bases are TGTGCCAGTAGTAGACGGGACCCCGGCTCCTACAATGAGCAGTTCTTC.